This TCR beta chain was sequenced in a study of response to subunit inactivated influenza vaccine. At least ten counts were recorded for this clonotype. The V gene's germline CDR1 is SGHRS and CDR2 YFSETQ. The CDR3 loop spans 13 amino acids. Between the trimmed V and J ends, which lost 6 bases and 5 bases, there was a span of 15 bases. From the RT-PCR reads, TCRdb called clonotypes with MiXCR, one entry per CDR3 protein. The sample contains more than 150,000 distinct CDR3 sequences, around 9% of which appear only once. The rearrangement links TRBV5-1 to TRBJ2-7; D is undetermined. This TCR came from a man between 45 and 60 years old who received an inactivated influenza vaccine. The material was non-naive T cells sorted from PBMCs, obtained on the day of vaccination. The CDR3 DNA follows: TGCGCCAGCACACGGAGCCGCGCCCACGAGCAGTACTTC. Its protein is CASTRSRAHEQYF.